Listed below are T cell receptor beta chains from one sample, sequenced in a study of OX40 agonist ivuxolimab in advanced cancers. Clones were sequenced by immunoSEQ multiplex PCR, and TCRdb holds only the in-frame ones, with some missing. Among tens of thousands of clones listed, 91% were seen once. Sequenced material: CD4+ or CD8+ T cells sorted from blood, taken in a trial of the OX40 agonist ivuxolimab. All receptors come from an adult with an advanced solid tumor such as melanoma, head and neck, liver or kidney cancer. Both conserved end residues are part of each CDR3. The D gene is left open where the match is weak. For some rows the clone size is stated as once, few or many, or as a class when expanded; others skip it.

J | V | size | D | CDR3 | DNA
TRBJ2-1 | TRBV27 | NA | NA | CASSLENDNEQFF | TGTGCCAGCAGTTTAGAGAACGACAATGAGCAGTTCTTC
TRBJ2-3 | TRBV6-5 | NA | TRBD2 | CASSYFGGEDTQYF | TGTGCCAGCAGTTACTTCGGGGGGGAAGATACGCAGTATTTT
TRBJ2-5 | TRBV28 | NA | NA | CASSPGGVDRLDQETQYF | TGTGCCAGCAGTCCGGGGGGGGTGGACAGGTTGGACCAAGAGACCCAGTACTTC
TRBJ1-2 | TRBV28 | NA | NA | CASSSYRRGYGYTF | TGTGCCAGCAGTTCCTACAGGCGTGGCTATGGCTACACCTTC
TRBJ1-1 | TRBV6-5 | NA | NA | CASSYSGPFPNTEAFF | TGTGCCAGCAGTTACTCGGGGCCTTTCCCGAACACTGAAGCTTTCTTT
TRBJ2-7 | TRBV15 | NA | NA | CATSLSGLGAYEQYF | TGTGCCACCAGCCTATCAGGACTCGGAGCCTACGAGCAGTACTTC
TRBJ2-5 | TRBV7-8 | NA | NA | CASSLVMRENTEETQYF | TGTGCCAGCAGCTTAGTTATGCGGGAAAATACCGAAGAGACCCAGTACTTC
TRBJ2-5 | TRBV19 | NA | NA | CASSIEKSGPQETQYF | TGTGCCAGTAGTATAGAGAAATCGGGACCGCAAGAGACCCAGTACTTC
TRBJ2-1 | TRBV6-4 | NA | NA | CASSVGGENEQFF | TGTGCCAGCAGTGTAGGAGGGGAGAATGAGCAGTTCTTC
TRBJ2-1 | TRBV2 | NA | NA | CASRLRGLEQFF | TGTGCCAGCAGGTTGCGGGGGCTTGAGCAGTTCTTC
TRBJ1-2 | TRBV11-2 | NA | NA | CASSLAAPGREDNYGYTF | TGTGCCAGCAGCTTAGCGGCCCCAGGGAGGGAGGATAACTATGGCTACACCTTC
TRBJ1-4 | TRBV5-1 | NA | TRBD1 | CASSLTGFNEKLFF | TGCGCCAGCAGCCTGACAGGGTTCAATGAAAAACTGTTTTTT
TRBJ2-5 | TRBV7-7 | NA | NA | CASSLVAFQETQYF | TGTGCTAGCAGCTTAGTCGCCTTCCAAGAGACCCAGTACTTC
TRBJ2-2 | TRBV6-1 | few | NA | CASSLPRGGTGELFF | TGTGCCAGCAGCCTCCCCCGGGGAGGTACCGGGGAGCTGTTTTTT
TRBJ2-7 | TRBV5-4 | NA | TRBD2 | CASSLGSGDEQYF | TGTGCCAGCAGCCTCGGTAGCGGGGACGAGCAGTACTTC
TRBJ2-5 | TRBV15 | NA | NA | CATSRVSGHPSETQYF | TGTGCCACCAGCAGAGTGTCAGGGCACCCTTCAGAGACCCAGTACTTC
TRBJ2-3 | TRBV27 | NA | NA | CASNRVPTDTQYF | TGTGCCAGCAACAGAGTTCCCACAGATACGCAGTATTTT